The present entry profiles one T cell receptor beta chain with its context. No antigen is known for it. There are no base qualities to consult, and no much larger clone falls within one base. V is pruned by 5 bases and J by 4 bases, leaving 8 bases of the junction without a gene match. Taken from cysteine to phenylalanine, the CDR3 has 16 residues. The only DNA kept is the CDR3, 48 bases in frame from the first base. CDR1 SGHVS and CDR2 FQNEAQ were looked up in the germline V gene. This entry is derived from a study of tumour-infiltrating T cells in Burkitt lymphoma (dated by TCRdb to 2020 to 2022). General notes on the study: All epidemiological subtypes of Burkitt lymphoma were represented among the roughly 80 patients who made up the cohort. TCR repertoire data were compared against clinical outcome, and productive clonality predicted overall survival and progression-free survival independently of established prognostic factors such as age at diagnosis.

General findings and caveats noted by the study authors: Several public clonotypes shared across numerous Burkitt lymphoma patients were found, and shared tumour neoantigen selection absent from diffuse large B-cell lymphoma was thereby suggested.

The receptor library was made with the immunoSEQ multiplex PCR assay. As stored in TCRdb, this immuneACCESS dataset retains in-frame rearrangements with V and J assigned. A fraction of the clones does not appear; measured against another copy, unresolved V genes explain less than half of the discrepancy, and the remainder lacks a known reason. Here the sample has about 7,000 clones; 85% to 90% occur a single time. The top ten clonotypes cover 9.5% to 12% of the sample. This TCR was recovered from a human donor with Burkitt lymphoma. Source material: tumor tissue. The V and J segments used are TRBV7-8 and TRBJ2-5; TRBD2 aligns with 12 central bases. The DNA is TGTGCCAGCAGCCCCCTGACTAGCGGGAGAGGAGAGACCCAGTACTTC. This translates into CASSPLTSGRGETQYF.